Below, one TCR beta chain is given with its context. The antigen remains unidentified. The source of the sample is a study of cytomegalovirus exposure and HLA in healthy donors. Whole-study results and caveats: An observed cluster of highly shared sequence variants was recorded as a likely sequencing artifact.

The CDR3 contains 16 residues. The germline CDR1 and CDR2 sequences are MGHRA and YSYEKL. V was shortened by 2 bases and J by 7 bases, with 18 bases between the two germline ends. Primers included in the PCR were 60 Vbeta and 13 Jbeta primers. Produced via immunoSEQ multiplex PCR; TCRdb's table is partial and in-frame only. The table includes over 110,000 clones, 82% detected once. The V call is TRBV4-1, the J call TRBJ1-5; unclear D gene. Sequencing was performed on PBMCs. The sequence was collected from a male donor in good health and CMV-seronegative. This chain's CDR3 is CASSQLPGAPEQPQHF. The CDR3 bases are TGCGCCAGCAGCCAACTACCGGGAGCCCCCGAGCAGCCCCAGCATTTT.